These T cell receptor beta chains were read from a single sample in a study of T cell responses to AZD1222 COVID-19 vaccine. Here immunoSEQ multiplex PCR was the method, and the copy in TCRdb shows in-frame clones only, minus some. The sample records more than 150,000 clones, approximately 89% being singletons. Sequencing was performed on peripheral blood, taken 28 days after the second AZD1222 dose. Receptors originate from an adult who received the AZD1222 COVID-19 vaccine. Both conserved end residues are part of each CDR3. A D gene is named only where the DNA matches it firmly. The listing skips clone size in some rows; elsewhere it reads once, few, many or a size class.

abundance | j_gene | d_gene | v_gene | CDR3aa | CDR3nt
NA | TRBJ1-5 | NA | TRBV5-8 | CASSRWGESGNQPQHF | TGTGCCAGCTCGCGGTGGGGGGAGAGTGGCAATCAGCCCCAGCATTTT
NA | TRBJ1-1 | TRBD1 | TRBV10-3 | CAISVGRGQSEAFF | TGTGCCATCAGTGTCGGCAGGGGGCAATCAGAAGCTTTCTTT
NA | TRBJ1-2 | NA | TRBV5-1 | CASSLDGENGYTF | TGCGCCAGCAGCTTGGACGGGGAAAATGGCTACACCTTC
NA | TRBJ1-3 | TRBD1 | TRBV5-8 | CASSPLTGRIGNTIYF | TGTGCCAGCAGCCCCCTGACAGGGCGGATTGGAAACACCATATATTTT
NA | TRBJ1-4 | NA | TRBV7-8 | CASSLVGLGEKLFF | TGTGCCAGCAGCTTAGTGGGGTTAGGTGAAAAACTGTTTTTT
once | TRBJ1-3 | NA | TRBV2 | CASSGLTSGNTIYF | TGTGCCAGCAGTGGTCTGACCTCTGGAAACACCATATATTTT
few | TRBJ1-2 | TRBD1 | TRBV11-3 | CASSSAGQVPPGVF | TGTGCCAGCAGCTCCGCGGGACAGGTCCCTCCAGGGGTTTTC
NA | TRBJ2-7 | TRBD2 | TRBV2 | CASSDLLAGGTYEQYF | TGTGCCAGCAGTGACCTACTAGCGGGAGGAACCTACGAGCAGTACTTC
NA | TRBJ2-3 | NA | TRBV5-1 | CASSSALPGPDTQYF | TGCGCCAGCAGCTCCGCCCTCCCGGGGCCAGATACGCAGTATTTT
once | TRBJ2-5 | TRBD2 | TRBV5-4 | CASSKGLAGGGETQYF | TGTGCCAGCAGCAAGGGACTAGCGGGAGGCGGAGAGACCCAGTACTTC
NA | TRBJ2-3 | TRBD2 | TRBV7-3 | CASGRTSGTLTDTQYF | TGTGCCAGCGGCAGGACTAGCGGAACACTCACAGATACGCAGTATTTT
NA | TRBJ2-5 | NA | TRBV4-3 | CASSQGTPQGETQYF | TGCGCCAGCAGCCAAGGAACTCCCCAGGGGGAGACCCAGTACTTC
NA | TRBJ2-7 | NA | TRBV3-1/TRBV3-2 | CASSQDIPYEQYF | TGTGCCAGCAGCCAAGACATTCCTTACGAGCAGTACTTC